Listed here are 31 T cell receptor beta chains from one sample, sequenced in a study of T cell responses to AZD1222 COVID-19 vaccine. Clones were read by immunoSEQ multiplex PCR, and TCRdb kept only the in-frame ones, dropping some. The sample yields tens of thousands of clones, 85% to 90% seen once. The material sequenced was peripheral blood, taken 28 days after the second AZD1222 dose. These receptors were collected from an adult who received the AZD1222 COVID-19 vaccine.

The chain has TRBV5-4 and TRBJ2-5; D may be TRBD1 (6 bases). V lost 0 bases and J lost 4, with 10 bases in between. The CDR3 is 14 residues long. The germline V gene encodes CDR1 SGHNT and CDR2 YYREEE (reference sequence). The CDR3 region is CASSLGRGGETQYF. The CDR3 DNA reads TGTGCCAGCAGCTTGGGCAGGGGCGGAGAGACCCAGTACTTC.

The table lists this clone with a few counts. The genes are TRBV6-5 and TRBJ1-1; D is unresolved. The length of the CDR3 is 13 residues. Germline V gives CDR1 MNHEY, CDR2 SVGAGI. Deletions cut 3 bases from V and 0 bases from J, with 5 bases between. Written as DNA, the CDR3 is TGTGCCAGCAGTTATACAGTGAACACTGAAGCTTTCTTT. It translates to CASSYTVNTEAFF.

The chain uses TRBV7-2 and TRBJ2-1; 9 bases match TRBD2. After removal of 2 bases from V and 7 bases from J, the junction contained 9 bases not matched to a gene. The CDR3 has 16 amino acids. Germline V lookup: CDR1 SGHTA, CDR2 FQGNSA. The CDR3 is CASSLLGPLAGNEQFF. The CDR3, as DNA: TGTGCCAGCAGCTTATTAGGTCCCCTAGCGGGAAATGAGCAGTTCTTC.

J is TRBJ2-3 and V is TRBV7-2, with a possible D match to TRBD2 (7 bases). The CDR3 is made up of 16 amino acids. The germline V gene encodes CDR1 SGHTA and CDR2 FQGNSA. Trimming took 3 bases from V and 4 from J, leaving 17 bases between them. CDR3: CASSFGGGAGADTQYF. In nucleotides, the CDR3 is TGTGCCAGCAGCTTTGGTGGGGGGGCCGGTGCAGATACGCAGTATTTT.

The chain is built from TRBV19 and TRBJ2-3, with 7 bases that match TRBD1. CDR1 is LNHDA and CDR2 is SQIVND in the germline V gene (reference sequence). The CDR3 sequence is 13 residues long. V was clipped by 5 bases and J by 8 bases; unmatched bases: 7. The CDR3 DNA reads TGTGCCAGTAGTCCAAGGACAGGCAGTACGCAGTATTTT. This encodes CASSPRTGSTQYF.

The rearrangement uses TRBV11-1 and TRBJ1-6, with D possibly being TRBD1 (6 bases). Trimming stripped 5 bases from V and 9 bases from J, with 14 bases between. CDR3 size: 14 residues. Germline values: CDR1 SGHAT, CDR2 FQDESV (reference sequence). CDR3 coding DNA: TGTGCCAGCAGCCCCGGGACAACGGCTTCACCCCTCCACTTT. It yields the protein CASSPGTTASPLHF.

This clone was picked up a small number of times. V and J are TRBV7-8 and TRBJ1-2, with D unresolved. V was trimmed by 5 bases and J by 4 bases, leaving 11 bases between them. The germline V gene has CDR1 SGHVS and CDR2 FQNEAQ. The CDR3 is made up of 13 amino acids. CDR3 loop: CASSHTAGYGYTF. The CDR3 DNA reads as TGTGCCAGCAGCCACACGGCGGGCTATGGCTACACCTTC.

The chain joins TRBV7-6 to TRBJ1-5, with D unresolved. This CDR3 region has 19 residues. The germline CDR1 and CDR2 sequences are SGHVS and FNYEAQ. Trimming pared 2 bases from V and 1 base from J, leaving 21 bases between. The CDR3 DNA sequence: TGTGCCAGCAGCTTAAAGGAATATATCGGCGGGGAAAGCAATCAGCCCCAGCATTTT. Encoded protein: CASSLKEYIGGESNQPQHF.

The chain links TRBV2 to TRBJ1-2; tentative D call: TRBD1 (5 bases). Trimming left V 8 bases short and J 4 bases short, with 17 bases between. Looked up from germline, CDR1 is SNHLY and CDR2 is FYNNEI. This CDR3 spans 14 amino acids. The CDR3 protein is CASVSGSRLYGYTF. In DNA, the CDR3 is TGTGCCAGCGTCTCAGGGAGCCGGCTCTATGGCTACACCTTC.

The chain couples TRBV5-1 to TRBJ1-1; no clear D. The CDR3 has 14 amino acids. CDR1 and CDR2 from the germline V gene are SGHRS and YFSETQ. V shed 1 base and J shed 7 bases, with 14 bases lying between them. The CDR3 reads CASSLLVGGVEAFF. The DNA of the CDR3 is TGCGCCAGCAGCTTGTTAGTGGGTGGGGTTGAAGCTTTCTTT.

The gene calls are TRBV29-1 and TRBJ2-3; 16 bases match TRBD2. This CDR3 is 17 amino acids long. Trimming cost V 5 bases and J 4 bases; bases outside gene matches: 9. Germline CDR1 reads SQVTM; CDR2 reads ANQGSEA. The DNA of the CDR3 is TGCAGCGTTCTCCGCCAGGGGACTAGCGGGAGGGCAGATACGCAGTATTTT. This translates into CSVLRQGTSGRADTQYF.

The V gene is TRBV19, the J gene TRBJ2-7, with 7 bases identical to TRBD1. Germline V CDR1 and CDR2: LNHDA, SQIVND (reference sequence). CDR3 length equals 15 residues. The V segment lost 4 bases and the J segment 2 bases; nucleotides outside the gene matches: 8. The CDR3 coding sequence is TGTGCCAGTAGTACGAATAGGGGGCAGACCTACGAGCAGTACGTC. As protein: CASSTNRGQTYEQYV.

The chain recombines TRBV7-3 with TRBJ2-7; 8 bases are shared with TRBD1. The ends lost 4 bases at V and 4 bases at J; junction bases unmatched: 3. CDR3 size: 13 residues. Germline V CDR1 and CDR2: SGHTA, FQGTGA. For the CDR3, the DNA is TGTGCCAGCAGCTCACAGGGGGGATACGAGCAGTACTTC. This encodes CASSSQGGYEQYF. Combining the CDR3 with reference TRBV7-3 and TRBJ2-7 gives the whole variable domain GAGVSQTPSNKVTEKGKYVELRCDPISGHTALYWYRQSLGQGPEFLIYFQGTGAADDSGLPNDRFFAVRPEGSVSTLKIQRTERGDSAVYLCASSSQGGYEQYFGPGTRLTVT.

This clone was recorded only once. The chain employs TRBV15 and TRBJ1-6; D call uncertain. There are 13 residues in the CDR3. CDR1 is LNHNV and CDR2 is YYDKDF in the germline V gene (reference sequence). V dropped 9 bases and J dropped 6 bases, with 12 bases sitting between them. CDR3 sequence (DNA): TGTGCCACTGAGGGCGTACGTAATTCACCCCTCCACTTT. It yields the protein CATEGVRNSPLHF. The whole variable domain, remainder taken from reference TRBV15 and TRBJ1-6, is DAMVIQNPRYQVTQFGKPVTLSCSQTLNHNVMYWYQQKSSQAPKLLFHYYDKDFNNEADTPDNFQSRRPNTSFCFLDIRSPGLGDTAMYLCATEGVRNSPLHFGNGTRLTVT.

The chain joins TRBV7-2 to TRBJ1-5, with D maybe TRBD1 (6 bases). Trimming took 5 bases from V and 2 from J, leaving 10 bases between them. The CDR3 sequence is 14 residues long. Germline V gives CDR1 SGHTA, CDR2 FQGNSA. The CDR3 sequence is CASSPPGGNQPQHF. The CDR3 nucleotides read TGTGCCAGCAGCCCACCAGGGGGCAATCAGCCCCAGCATTTT. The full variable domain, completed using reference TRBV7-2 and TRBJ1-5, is GAGVSQSPSNKVTEKGKDVELRCDPISGHTALYWYRQSLGQGLEFLIYFQGNSAPDKSGLPSDRFSAERTGGSVSTLTIQRTQQEDSAVYLCASSPPGGNQPQHFGDGTRLSIL.

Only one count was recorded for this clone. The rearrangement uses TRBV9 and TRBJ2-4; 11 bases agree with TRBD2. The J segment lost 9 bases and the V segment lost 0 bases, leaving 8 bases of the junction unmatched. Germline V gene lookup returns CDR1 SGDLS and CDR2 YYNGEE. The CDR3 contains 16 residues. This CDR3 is CASSVGLAGPLAIQYF. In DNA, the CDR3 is TGTGCCAGCAGCGTAGGACTAGCGGGACCCCTGGCCATTCAGTACTTC.

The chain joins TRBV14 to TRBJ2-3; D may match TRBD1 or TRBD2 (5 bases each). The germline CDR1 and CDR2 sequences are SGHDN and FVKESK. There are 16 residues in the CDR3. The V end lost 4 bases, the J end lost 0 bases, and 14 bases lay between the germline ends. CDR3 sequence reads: CASSRTRGTSTDTQYF. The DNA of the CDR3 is TGTGCCAGCAGCCGCACGAGGGGTACGAGCACAGATACGCAGTATTTT.

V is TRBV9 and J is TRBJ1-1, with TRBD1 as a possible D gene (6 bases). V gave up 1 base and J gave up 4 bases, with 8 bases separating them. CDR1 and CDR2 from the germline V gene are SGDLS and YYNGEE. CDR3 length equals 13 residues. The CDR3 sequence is CASSVQGGTEAFF. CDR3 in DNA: TGTGCCAGCAGCGTACAAGGGGGCACTGAAGCTTTCTTT.

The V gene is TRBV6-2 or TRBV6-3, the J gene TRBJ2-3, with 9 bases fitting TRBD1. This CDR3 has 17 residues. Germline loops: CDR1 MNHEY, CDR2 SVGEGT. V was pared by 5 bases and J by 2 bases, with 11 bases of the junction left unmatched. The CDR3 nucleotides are TGTGCCAGCAGTCCGCGTCGGACAGGGGCTCTCACAGATACGCAGTATTTT. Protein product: CASSPRRTGALTDTQYF.

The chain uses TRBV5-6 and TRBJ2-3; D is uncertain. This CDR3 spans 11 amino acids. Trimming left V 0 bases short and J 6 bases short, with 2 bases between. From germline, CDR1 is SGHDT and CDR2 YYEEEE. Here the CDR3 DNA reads TGTGCCAGCAGCTTGGGGGATACGCAGTATTTT. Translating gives CASSLGDTQYF.

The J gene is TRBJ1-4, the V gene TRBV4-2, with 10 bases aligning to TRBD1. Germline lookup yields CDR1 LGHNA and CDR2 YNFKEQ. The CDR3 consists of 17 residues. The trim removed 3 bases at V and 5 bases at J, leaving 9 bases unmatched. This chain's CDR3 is CASSHLAPGQGNEKLFF. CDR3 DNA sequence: TGTGCCAGCAGCCACCTTGCGCCGGGACAGGGGAATGAAAAACTGTTTTTT.

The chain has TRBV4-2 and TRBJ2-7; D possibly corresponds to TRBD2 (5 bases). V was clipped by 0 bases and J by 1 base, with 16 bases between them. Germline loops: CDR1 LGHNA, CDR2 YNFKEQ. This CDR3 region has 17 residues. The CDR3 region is CASSQDPTPGGSYEQYF. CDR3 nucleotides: TGTGCCAGCAGCCAAGATCCAACTCCCGGCGGGTCCTACGAGCAGTACTTC.

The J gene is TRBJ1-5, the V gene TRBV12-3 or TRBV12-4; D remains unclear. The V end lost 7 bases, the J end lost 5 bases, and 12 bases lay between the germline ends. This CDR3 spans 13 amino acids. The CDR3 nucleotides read TGTGCCAGCACTGATAGAAGCTATCAGCCCCAGCATTTT. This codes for CASTDRSYQPQHF.

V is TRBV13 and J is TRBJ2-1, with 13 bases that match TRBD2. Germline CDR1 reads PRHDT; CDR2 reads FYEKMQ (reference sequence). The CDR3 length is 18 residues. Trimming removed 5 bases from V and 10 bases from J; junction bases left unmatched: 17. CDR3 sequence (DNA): TGTGCCAGCAGCCTGGGGTGGTCGGGTTCGACTAGCGGGAGGGAGCAGTTCTTC. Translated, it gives CASSLGWSGSTSGREQFF. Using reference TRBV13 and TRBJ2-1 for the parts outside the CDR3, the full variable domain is AAGVIQSPRHLIKEKRETATLKCYPIPRHDTVYWYQQGPGQDPQFLISFYEKMQSDKGSIPDRFSAQQFSDYHSELNMSSLELGDSALYFCASSLGWSGSTSGREQFFGPGTRLTVL.

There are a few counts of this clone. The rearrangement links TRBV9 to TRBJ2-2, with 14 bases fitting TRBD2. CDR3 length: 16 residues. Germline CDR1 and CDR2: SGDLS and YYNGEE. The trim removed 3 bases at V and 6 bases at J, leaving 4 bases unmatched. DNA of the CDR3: TGTGCCAGCAGCGCCCGACTAGCGGGGGGGCCCGGGGAGCTGTTTTTT. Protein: CASSARLAGGPGELFF.

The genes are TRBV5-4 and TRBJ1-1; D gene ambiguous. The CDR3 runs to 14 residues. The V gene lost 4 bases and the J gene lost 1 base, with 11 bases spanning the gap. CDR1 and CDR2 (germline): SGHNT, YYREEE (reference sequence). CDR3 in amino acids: CASSPRRSNTEAFF. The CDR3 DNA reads TGTGCCAGCAGCCCACGCCGGTCGAACACTGAAGCTTTCTTT.

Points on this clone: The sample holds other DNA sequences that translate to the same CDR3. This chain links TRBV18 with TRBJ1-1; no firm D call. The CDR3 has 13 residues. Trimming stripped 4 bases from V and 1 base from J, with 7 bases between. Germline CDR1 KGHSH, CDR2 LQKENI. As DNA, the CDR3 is TGTGCCAGCTCACTCACCGGGAACACTGAAGCTTTCTTT. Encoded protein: CASSLTGNTEAFF.

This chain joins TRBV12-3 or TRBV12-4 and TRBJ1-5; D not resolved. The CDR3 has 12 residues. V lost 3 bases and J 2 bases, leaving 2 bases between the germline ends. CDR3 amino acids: CASSFRNQPQHF. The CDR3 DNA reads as TGTGCCAGCAGTTTCCGCAATCAGCCCCAGCATTTT.

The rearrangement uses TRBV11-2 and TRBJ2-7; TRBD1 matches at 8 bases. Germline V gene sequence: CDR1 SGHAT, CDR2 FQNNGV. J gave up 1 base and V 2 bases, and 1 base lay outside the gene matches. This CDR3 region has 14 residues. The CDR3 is CASSLRTGSYEQYV. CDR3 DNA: TGTGCCAGCAGCTTAAGGACAGGGTCCTACGAGCAGTACGTC.

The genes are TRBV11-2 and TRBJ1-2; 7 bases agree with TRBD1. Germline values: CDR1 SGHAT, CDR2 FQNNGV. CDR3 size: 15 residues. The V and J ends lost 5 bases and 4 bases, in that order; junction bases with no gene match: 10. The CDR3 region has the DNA TGTGCCAGCAGCAAAGGACAGGCGATAGCCTATGGCTACACCTTC. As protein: CASSKGQAIAYGYTF.

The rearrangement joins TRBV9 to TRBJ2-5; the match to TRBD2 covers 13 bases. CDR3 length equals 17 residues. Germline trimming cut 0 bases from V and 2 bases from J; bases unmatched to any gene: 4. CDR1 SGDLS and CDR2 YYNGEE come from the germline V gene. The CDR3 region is CASSVDSGLAGQETQYF. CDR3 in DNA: TGTGCCAGCAGCGTAGACTCGGGACTAGCGGGACAAGAGACCCAGTACTTC. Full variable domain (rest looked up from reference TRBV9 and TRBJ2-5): DSGVTQTPKHLITATGQRVTLRCSPRSGDLSVYWYQQSLDQGLQFLIQYYNGEERAKGNILERFSAQQFPDLHSELNLSSLELGDSALYFCASSVDSGLAGQETQYFGPGTRLLVL.